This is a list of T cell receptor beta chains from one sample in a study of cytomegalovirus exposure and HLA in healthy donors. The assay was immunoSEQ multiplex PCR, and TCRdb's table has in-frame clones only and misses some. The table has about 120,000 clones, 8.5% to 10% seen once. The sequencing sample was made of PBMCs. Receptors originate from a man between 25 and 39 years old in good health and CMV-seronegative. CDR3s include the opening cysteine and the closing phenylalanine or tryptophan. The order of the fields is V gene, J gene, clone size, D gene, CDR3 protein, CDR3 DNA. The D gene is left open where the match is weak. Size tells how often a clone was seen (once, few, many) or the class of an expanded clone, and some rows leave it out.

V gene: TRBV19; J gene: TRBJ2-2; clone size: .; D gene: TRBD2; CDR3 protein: CASRPLAGDTGELFF; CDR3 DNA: TGTGCCAGTAGGCCCCTAGCGGGGGACACCGGGGAGCTGTTTTTT
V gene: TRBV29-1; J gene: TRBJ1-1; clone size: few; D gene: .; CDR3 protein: CSVKTAASNTEAFF; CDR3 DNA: TGCAGCGTGAAGACAGCAGCCTCGAACACTGAAGCTTTCTTT
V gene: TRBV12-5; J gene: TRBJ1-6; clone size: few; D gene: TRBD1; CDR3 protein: CASGPTGGTGSPLHF; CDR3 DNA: TGTGCTAGTGGCCCGACAGGGGGCACGGGTTCACCCCTCCACTTT
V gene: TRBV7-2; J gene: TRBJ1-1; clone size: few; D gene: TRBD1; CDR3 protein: CASSPYRGRTEAFF; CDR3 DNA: TGTGCCAGCAGCCCGTACAGGGGGCGGACTGAAGCTTTCTTT
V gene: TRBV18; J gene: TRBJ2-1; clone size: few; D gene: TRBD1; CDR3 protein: CASSDRQGSNEQFF; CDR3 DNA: TGTGCCAGCTCGGATCGACAGGGTTCCAATGAGCAGTTCTTC
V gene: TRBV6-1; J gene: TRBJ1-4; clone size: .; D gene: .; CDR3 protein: CASRPPGGGEKLFF; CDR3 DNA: TGTGCCAGCAGGCCACCGGGGGGTGGTGAAAAACTGTTTTTT
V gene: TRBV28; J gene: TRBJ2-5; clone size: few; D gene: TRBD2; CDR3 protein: CASSTGLAGGTETQYF; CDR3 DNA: TGTGCCAGCAGCACCGGACTAGCGGGAGGAACGGAGACCCAGTACTTC
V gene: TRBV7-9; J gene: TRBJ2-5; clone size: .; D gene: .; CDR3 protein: CASSTVAIQETQYF; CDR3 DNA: TGTGCCAGCAGCACGGTAGCGATCCAAGAGACCCAGTACTTC
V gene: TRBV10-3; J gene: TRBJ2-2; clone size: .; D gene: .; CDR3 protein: CAAPGSSRGTGELFF; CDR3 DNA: TGTGCCGCCCCTGGGTCCTCCCGGGGCACCGGGGAGCTGTTTTTT
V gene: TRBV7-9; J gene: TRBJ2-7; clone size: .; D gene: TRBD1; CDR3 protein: CASSSQGAYEQYF; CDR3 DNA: TGTGCCAGCAGCTCCCAGGGGGCATACGAGCAGTACTTC
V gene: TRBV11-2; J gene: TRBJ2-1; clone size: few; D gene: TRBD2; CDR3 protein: CASSLVYSGSSYNEQFF; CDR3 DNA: TGTGCCAGCAGCTTAGTTTATAGCGGGAGCTCCTACAATGAGCAGTTCTTC
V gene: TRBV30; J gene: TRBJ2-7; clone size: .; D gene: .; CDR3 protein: CAWSVGKFGGPTYEQYF; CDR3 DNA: TGTGCCTGGAGTGTAGGGAAGTTTGGCGGGCCAACCTACGAGCAGTACTTC
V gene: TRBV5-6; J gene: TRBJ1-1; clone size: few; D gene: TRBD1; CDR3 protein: CASGGQIRTEAFF; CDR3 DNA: TGTGCCAGTGGGGGACAGATTAGGACTGAAGCTTTCTTT
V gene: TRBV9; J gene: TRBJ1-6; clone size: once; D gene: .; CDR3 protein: CASSSGTKTGSPLHF; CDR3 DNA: TGTGCCAGCAGCTCCGGGACAAAGACAGGCTCACCCCTCCACTTT
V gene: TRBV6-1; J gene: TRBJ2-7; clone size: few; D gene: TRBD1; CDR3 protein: CASSGEPTGDPYEQYF; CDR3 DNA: TGTGCCAGCAGTGGGGAACCGACAGGGGACCCATACGAGCAGTACTTC
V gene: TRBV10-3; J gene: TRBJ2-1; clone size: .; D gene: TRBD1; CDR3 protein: CAIRKQGAPHNEQFF; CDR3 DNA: TGTGCCATCAGAAAACAGGGGGCGCCCCACAATGAGCAGTTCTTC
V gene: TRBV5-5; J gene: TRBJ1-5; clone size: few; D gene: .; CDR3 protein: CASSWSVQNNQPQHF; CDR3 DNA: TGTGCCAGCAGCTGGAGCGTTCAAAACAATCAGCCCCAGCATTTT
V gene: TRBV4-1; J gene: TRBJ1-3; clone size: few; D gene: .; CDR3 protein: CASSQDHSGNTIYF; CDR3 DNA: TGCGCCAGCAGCCAAGACCACTCTGGAAACACCATATATTTT
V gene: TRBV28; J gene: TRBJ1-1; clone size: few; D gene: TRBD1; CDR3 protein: CASSFRGTGGGTFF; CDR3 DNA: TGTGCCAGCAGTTTCCGAGGGACAGGGGGCGGAACTTTCTTT
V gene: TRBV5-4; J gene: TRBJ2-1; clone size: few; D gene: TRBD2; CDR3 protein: CASSPSGTRNEQFF; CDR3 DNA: TGTGCCAGCAGTCCAAGTGGGACTAGAAATGAGCAGTTCTTC
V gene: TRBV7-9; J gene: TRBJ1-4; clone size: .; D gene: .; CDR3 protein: CASSFRTDNEKLFF; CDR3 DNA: TGTGCCAGCAGCTTCCGGACTGATAATGAAAAACTGTTTTTT
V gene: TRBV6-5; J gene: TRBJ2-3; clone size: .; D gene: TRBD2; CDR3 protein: CASSLAGRTDTQYF; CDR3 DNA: TGTGCCAGCAGCCTAGCGGGGCGCACAGATACGCAGTATTTT
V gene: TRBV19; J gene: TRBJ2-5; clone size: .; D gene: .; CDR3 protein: CASSVANQETQYF; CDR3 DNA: TGTGCCAGTAGTGTGGCAAACCAAGAGACCCAGTACTTC
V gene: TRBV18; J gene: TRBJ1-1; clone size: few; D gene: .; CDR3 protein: CASSPRGGEYTEAFF; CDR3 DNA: TGTGCCAGCTCACCACGAGGGGGAGAGTACACTGAAGCTTTCTTT
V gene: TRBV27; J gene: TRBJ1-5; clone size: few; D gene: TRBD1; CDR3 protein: CASSRIGTANQPQHF; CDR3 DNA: TGTGCCAGCTCACGAATCGGGACAGCAAATCAGCCCCAGCATTTT
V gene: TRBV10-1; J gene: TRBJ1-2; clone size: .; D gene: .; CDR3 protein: CASSESVGDGYTF; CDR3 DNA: TGCGCCAGCAGTGAGTCTGTAGGGGATGGCTACACCTTC
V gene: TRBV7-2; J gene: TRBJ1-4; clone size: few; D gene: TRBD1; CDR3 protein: CASSLAQGAFEKLFF; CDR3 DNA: TGTGCCAGCAGCTTAGCACAGGGGGCTTTCGAAAAACTGTTTTTT
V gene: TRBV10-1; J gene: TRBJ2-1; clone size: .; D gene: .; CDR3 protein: CASSESRTDGEQFF; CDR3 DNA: TGCGCCAGCAGTGAGTCGCGGACAGACGGTGAGCAGTTCTTC
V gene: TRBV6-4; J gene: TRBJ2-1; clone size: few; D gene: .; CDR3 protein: CASSELASDEQFF; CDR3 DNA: TGTGCCAGCAGTGAACTAGCATCGGATGAGCAGTTCTTC
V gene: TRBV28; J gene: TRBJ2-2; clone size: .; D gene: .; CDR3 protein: CASSLLTGELFF; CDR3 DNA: TGTGCCAGCAGTTTATTAACCGGGGAGCTGTTTTTT
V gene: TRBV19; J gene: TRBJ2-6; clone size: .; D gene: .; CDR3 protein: CASSLDRDVSGANVLTF; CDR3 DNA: TGTGCCAGTAGTCTGGATCGGGATGTCTCTGGGGCCAACGTCCTGACTTTC
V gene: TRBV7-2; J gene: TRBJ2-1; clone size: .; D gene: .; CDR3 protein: CASSFKRGSYNEQFF; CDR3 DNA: TGTGCCAGCAGCTTCAAAAGAGGCTCCTACAATGAGCAGTTCTTC
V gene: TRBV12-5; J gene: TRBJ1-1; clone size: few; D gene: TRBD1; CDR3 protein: CASVGSGQGGTEAFF; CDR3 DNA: TGTGCTAGTGTTGGATCGGGACAGGGTGGGACTGAAGCTTTCTTT
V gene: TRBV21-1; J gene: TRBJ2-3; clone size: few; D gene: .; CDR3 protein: CASWTGWSSGQYF; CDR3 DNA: TGTGCCAGCTGGACAGGGTGGAGTTCGGGGCAGTATTTT
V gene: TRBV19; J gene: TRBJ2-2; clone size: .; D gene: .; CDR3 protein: CASSAPLGRGTGELFF; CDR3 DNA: TGTGCCAGTTCAGCCCCTCTGGGGCGCGGCACCGGGGAGCTGTTTTTT
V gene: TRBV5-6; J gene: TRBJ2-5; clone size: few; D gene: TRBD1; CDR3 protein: CASSFRGQGQETQYF; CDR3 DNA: TGTGCCAGCAGCTTTCGAGGACAGGGACAAGAGACCCAGTACTTC
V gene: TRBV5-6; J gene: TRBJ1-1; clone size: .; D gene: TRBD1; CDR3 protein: CASSFRQGNTEAFF; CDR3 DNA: TGTGCCAGCAGCTTCAGACAGGGTAACACTGAAGCTTTCTTT
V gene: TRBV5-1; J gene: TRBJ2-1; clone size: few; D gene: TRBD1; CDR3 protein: CASSSGTGDYNEQFF; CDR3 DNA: TGCGCCAGCAGCTCCGGGACAGGGGACTACAATGAGCAGTTCTTC